This T cell receptor (beta chain) was sequenced in a study of blood T cell repertoires in COVID-19. On the study more broadly: From the United States, Italy and Spain came samples of acute and convalescent COVID-19. PBMCs, B-cell-depleted T cells, or T cells provided the cDNA or gDNA that made up the material.

Original processing methods: Nucleated cell counts were estimated from reference gene primer amplification. Only in-frame clones appear in the TCRdb table, and some are missing; sequencing was by immunoSEQ multiplex PCR. V and J calls and clone size follow that table, whereas D and trimming were derived from the DNA. Among more than 150,000 clones listed, around 82% were seen once. The trim removed 0 bases at V and 2 bases at J, leaving 4 bases unmatched. Germline CDR1 is SGHDT and CDR2 is YYEEEE. This CDR3 is built from 16 residues. This chain links TRBV5-6 with TRBJ2-3, with 9 bases fitting TRBD2. The sequenced sample was peripheral blood. The TCR comes from a man aged 18-30 years with active or convalescent COVID-19. The CDR3 bases are TGTGCCAGCAGCTTGGGTCTAGCGGGGTACACAGATACGCAGTATTTT. Amino acids: CASSLGLAGYTDTQYF.